This T cell receptor beta chain was found in a study of T cell responses to AZD1222 COVID-19 vaccine. The CDR3 runs 13 residues. Germline loops: CDR1 MNHEY, CDR2 SMNVEV (reference sequence). V was cut by 3 bases and J by 8 bases, with 13 bases left in between. The table came from immunoSEQ multiplex PCR; TCRdb's copy has only in-frame clones and leaves some out. The sample comprises about 120,000 clones, roughly 91% of which are singletons, and about 4.1% rests with the top ten. The chain combines TRBV27 with TRBJ1-2; D might be TRBD1 (5 bases). The source of this sequence is an adult in good health. The sequencing used peripheral blood, collected on day 0 of AZD1222 vaccination. DNA for the CDR3: TGTGCCAGCAGTTTTCGCCCTGGGGACGGCTACACCTTC. Amino acids: CASSFRPGDGYTF.